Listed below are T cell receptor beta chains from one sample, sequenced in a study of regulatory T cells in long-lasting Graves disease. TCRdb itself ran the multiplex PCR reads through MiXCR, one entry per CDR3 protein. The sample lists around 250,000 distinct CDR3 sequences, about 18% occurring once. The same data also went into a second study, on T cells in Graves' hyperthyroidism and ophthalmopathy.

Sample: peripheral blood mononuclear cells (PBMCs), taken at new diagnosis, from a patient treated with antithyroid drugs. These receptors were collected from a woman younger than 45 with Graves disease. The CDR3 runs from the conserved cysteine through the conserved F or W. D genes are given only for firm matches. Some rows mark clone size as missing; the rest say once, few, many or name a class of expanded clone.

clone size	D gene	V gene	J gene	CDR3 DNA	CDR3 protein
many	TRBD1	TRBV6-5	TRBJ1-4	TGTGCCAGCAGTTATTCTCTTCAGCATGGACAGGGAAGCGAAAAACTGTTTTTT	CASSYSLQHGQGSEKLFF
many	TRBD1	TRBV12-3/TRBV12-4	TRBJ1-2	TGTGCCAGCAGTTCAAGGACAGGGGGGGGACATGGCTACACCTTC	CASSSRTGGGHGYTF
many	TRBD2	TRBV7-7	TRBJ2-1	TGTGCTAGCAGCCTCGGACTAGACAATGAGCAGTTCTTC	CASSLGLDNEQFF
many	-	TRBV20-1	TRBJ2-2	TGCAGTGCCAATAACGGTCACAGGGACACCGGGGAGCTGTTTTTT	CSANNGHRDTGELFF
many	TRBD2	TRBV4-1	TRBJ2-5	TGCGCCAGCAGCCAAGAACGGGGGGTGGGCCAAGAGACCCAGTACTTC	CASSQERGVGQETQYF
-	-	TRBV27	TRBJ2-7	TGTGCCAGCAGTCACCCGCCGAGGAGCTACGAGCAGTACTTC	CASSHPPRSYEQYF
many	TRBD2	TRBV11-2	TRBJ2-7	TGTGCCAGCAGCTTAGGGGGGGGGGCCTACGAGCAGTACTTC	CASSLGGGAYEQYF
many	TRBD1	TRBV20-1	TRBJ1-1	TGCAGTGCTGCTCAGGGACAGGGGTTTACGAACACTGAAGCTTTCTTT	CSAAQGQGFTNTEAFF
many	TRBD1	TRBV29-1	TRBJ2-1	TGCAGCGTTCGGGACAGCCTTTACAATGAGCAGTTCTTC	CSVRDSLYNEQFF
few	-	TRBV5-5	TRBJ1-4	TGTGCCAGCACCGAAGACCCGGCAACTAATGAAAAACTGTTTTTT	CASTEDPATNEKLFF
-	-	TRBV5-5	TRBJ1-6	TGTGCCAGCAGCCACGGGACGCCCAGTTCACCCCTCCACTTT	CASSHGTPSSPLHF
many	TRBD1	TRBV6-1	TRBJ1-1	TGTGCCAGCAGTGATACAGGGGGCGAAATCGGAGCTTTCTTT	CASSDTGGEIGAFF
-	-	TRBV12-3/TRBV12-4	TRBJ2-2	TGTGCCAGCAGCCCCGTTGGAATGGGTCGGGTCTCCGGGGAGCTGTTTTTT	CASSPVGMGRVSGELFF
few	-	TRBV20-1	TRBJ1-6	TGCAGTGCTAGAGATTTCCGAGAGAGCTCCTATAATTCACCCCTCCACTTT	CSARDFRESSYNSPLHF
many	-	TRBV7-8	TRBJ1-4	TGTGCCAGCAGCTTACAGGGGACCCTTAATGAAAAACTGTTTTTT	CASSLQGTLNEKLFF
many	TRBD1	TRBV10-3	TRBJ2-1	TGTGCCATCAGTGAGGGACAGGGTGTCGATGAGCAGTTCTTC	CAISEGQGVDEQFF
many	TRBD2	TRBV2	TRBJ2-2	TGTGCCACCGAGCGGGGGGGCCTCGGGGAGCTGTTTTTT	CATERGGLGELFF